This T cell receptor (beta chain) stems from a study of CD8+CD57+ T cells in acquired aplastic anemia. Study summary: Healthy donors yielded around 10 million CD4+ cell reads on average.

V lost 9 bases and J 1 base, leaving 16 bases between the germline ends. Germline V CDR1 and CDR2: LNHDA, SQIVND (reference sequence). This CDR3 is built from 15 residues. Genomic DNA constituted the template upon which TCR beta VDJ and CDR3 profiling was performed. Using its own MiXCR run on the reads, TCRdb lists one record per CDR3 protein. Of about 180,000 distinct CDR3 sequences in the sample, 40% to 50% were seen once. The TCR sequence derives from a human donor in good health. The sample was sorted CD4+, CD8+, or CD8+CD57+ T cells (not recorded which) from PBMCs. This chain connects TRBV19 to TRBJ1-5; no definite D call. In DNA, the CDR3 is TGTGCCAGCGATGCGGGGATAGGGAGCAATCAGCCCCAGCATTTT. This gives the protein CASDAGIGSNQPQHF.